Below are 17 T cell receptor beta chains sequenced from a single sample in a study of HIV-infected children after antiretroviral therapy interruption. RNA-based 3' RACE libraries used unique molecular identifiers. TCRdb recomputed calls from the 3' RACE reads with MiXCR, one row per CDR3 protein. The repertoire holds fewer than 100,000 distinct CDR3 sequences, around 6.9% seen once, with 0.9% to 1.3% in the top ten. Treatment indicated: PENTA 11 planned treatment interruption arm or continuous ART arm. The sample was CD45RA+ CD4+ T cells from PBMCs, pooled from several time points, taken from a donor given antiretroviral therapy, either interrupted or continuous. Subset denoted: naive CD4+ CD45RA+ CD45RO- T cells. These receptor sequences come from a pool of human donors with HIV.

The CDR3: CASSWQPSGANVLTF. DNA for the CDR3: TGTGCCAGTAGTTGGCAGCCCTCTGGGGCCAACGTCCTGACTTTC. The J gene is TRBJ2-6, the V gene TRBV19, with no clear D. Trimming removed 5 bases from V and 0 bases from J, with 8 bases in between. The CDR3 runs to 15 residues. Germline loops: CDR1 LNHDA, CDR2 SQIVND (reference sequence).

This clonotype was counted at least ten times. The J gene is TRBJ2-5, the V gene TRBV9; D remains unclear. This CDR3 is built from 13 residues. Trimming shortened V by 2 bases and J by 0 bases, and 5 bases separated the two germline ends. From germline, CDR1 is SGDLS and CDR2 YYNGEE. CDR3 amino acids: CASSVDHQETQYF. CDR3 nucleotide sequence: TGTGCCAGCAGCGTCGACCACCAAGAGACCCAGTACTTC. The full variable domain, rest sourced from reference TRBV9 and TRBJ2-5, is DSGVTQTPKHLITATGQRVTLRCSPRSGDLSVYWYQQSLDQGLQFLIQYYNGEERAKGNILERFSAQQFPDLHSELNLSSLELGDSALYFCASSVDHQETQYFGPGTRLLVL.

This clonotype was counted many times. The rearrangement uses TRBV19 and TRBJ2-4; no reliable D call. This CDR3 region has 15 residues. CDR1 LNHDA and CDR2 SQIVND come from the germline V gene (reference sequence). Trimming shortened V by 3 bases and J by 8 bases, and 17 bases separated the two germline ends. The CDR3 nucleotides are TGTGCCAGTAGTATTGGTGGCAACTCATGGGACATTCAGTACTTC. This codes for CASSIGGNSWDIQYF.

This clonotype occurred many times. V is TRBV12-3 or TRBV12-4 and J is TRBJ2-1, with 7 nucleotides matching TRBD2. The V and J ends lost 6 bases and 3 bases, in that order; junction bases with no gene match: 14. The CDR3 loop spans 17 amino acids. The CDR3, as DNA: TGTGCCAGCAGGCGACGAGCGGGATCAACGATCTACAATGAGCAGTTCTTC. Its protein is CASRRRAGSTIYNEQFF.

In its sample, this clonotype was seen many times. The V and J genes are TRBV6-6 and TRBJ1-2; 8 bases map to TRBD1. The V and J ends lost 8 bases and 2 bases, in that order; junction bases with no gene match: 7. Germline-derived CDR1 and CDR2 are MNHNY and SVGAGI (reference sequence). The CDR3 has 14 amino acids. Here the CDR3 reads CASVGQGMNYGYTF. The DNA of the CDR3 is TGTGCCAGCGTCGGACAGGGAATGAACTATGGCTACACCTTC.

This chain uses TRBV19 with TRBJ1-1; a possible D gene is TRBD1 (5 bases). V was cut by 7 bases and J by 1 base, with 16 bases left in between. The CDR3 has 15 residues. Germline V gene data show CDR1 as LNHDA and CDR2 as SQIVND (reference sequence). CDR3 region: CASTLYGGKNTEAFF. DNA for the CDR3: TGTGCCAGTACCCTATACGGGGGGAAGAACACTGAAGCTTTCTTT.

This clonotype has more than one count but fewer than ten. The chain has TRBV20-1 and TRBJ1-1; D gene uncertain. Per the germline V gene, CDR1 is DFQATT and CDR2 is SNEGSKA (reference sequence). The CDR3 extends over 13 amino acids. The V gene lost 0 bases and the J gene lost 5 bases, with 10 bases spanning the gap. DNA of the CDR3: TGCAGTGCTAGAGACCCTCCTTATACTGAAGCTTTCTTT. Translated, it gives CSARDPPYTEAFF.

This clonotype showed up many times. V usage is TRBV5-1 and J usage is TRBJ2-1; 9 nucleotides line up with TRBD2. With V trimmed by 2 bases and J by 9 bases, 9 bases remained unmatched. Germline-derived CDR1 and CDR2 are SGHRS and YFSETQ. The CDR3 is made up of 15 amino acids. The CDR3 DNA reads TGCGCCAGCAGCTTCTCCAGCGGGAGGAACGGTGAGCAGTTCTTC. It translates to CASSFSSGRNGEQFF.

This clonotype was found a few times. The chain uses TRBV10-2 and TRBJ1-4; 7 bases agree with TRBD1. This CDR3 region has 15 residues. Trimming took 0 bases from V and 7 from J; bases not matched to a gene: 5. The germline gives CDR1 WSHSY, CDR2 SAAADI. Here the CDR3 reads CASSESGTGVEKLFF. Here the CDR3 DNA reads TGCGCCAGCAGTGAGTCCGGTACAGGGGTTGAAAAACTGTTTTTT.

This rearrangement joins TRBV19 to TRBJ2-1; 7 bases fit TRBD1. The CDR3 loop spans 15 amino acids. V gave up 5 bases and J gave up 5 bases; unmatched junction bases: 9. Germline-derived CDR1 and CDR2 are LNHDA and SQIVND (reference sequence). The CDR3 sequence is CASSSSGTVHNEQFF. As DNA, the CDR3 is TGTGCCAGTAGTTCTTCCGGGACAGTCCACAATGAGCAGTTCTTC. Using reference TRBV19 and TRBJ2-1 for the parts outside the CDR3, the full variable domain is DGGITQSPKYLFRKEGQNVTLSCEQNLNHDAMYWYRQDPGQGLRLIYYSQIVNDFQKGDIAEGYSVSREKKESFPLTVTSAQKNPTAFYLCASSSSGTVHNEQFFGPGTRLTVL.

This clonotype occurred many times. The chain has TRBV6-6 and TRBJ1-1; no firm D call. Per germline, CDR1 MNHNY and CDR2 SVGAGI (reference sequence). The CDR3 runs 11 residues. V was clipped by 7 bases and J by 1 base, with 4 bases between them. The CDR3 here is CASTENTEAFF. The CDR3 DNA is TGTGCCAGCACAGAGAACACTGAAGCTTTCTTT.

The V call is TRBV5-6, the J call TRBJ2-7; 7 bases align to TRBD1. Germline-derived CDR1 and CDR2 are SGHDT and YYEEEE. The CDR3 consists of 15 residues. The junction had 13 bases not matched to a gene; V was cut back by 4 bases and J by 6 bases. Here the CDR3 DNA reads TGTGCCAGCAGCCCCGCGAGACAGGGTAGACGCGAGCAGTACTTC. Protein product: CASSPARQGRREQYF. Full variable domain (remainder filled in from reference TRBV5-6 and TRBJ2-7): DAGVTQSPTHLIKTRGQQVTLRCSPKSGHDTVSWYQQALGQGPQFIFQYYEEEERQRGNFPDRFSGHQFPNYSSELNVNALLLGDSALYLCASSPARQGRREQYFGPGTRLTVT.

Details on this clonotype: A much larger clone lies one base from this, so it may be a read error. This chain links TRBV19 with TRBJ2-2; D is undetermined. This CDR3 has 15 residues. Germline V gene data show CDR1 as LNHDA and CDR2 as SQIVND (reference sequence). V was cut by 4 bases and J by 4 bases, with 13 bases left in between. This chain's CDR3 is CASSSLKEGTGELFF. The CDR3 bases are TGTGCCAGTAGTAGCTTGAAGGAAGGCACCGGGGAGCTGTTTTTT.

The chain carries TRBV12-3 or TRBV12-4 and TRBJ2-3; no clear D. V lost 3 bases to trimming and J lost 4 bases, with 11 bases between them. The CDR3 is made up of 14 amino acids. CDR3 amino acids: CASSFLGSPDTQYF. CDR3 nucleotides: TGTGCCAGCAGTTTTCTAGGTTCGCCAGATACGCAGTATTTT.

The chain employs TRBV13 and TRBJ2-2; weak D call: TRBD1 (5 bases). The CDR3 has 15 amino acids. V was trimmed by 3 bases and J by 4 bases, leaving 12 bases between them. Germline V gene data show CDR1 as PRHDT and CDR2 as FYEKMQ (reference sequence). As DNA, the CDR3 is TGTGCCAGCAGCTTCGGTGACAGACCCACCGGGGAGCTGTTTTTT. Protein: CASSFGDRPTGELFF.

Only a few counts were recorded for this clonotype. J is TRBJ2-2 and V is TRBV3-1; D assignment may be TRBD1 or TRBD2 (5 bases each). The CDR3 contains 15 residues. Germline CDR1 and CDR2: LGHDT and YNNKEL (reference sequence). V lost 4 bases to trimming and J lost 5 bases, with 14 bases between them. The DNA of the CDR3 is TGTGCCAGCAGCCGTGGGACGAGAAAAACCGGGGAGCTGTTTTTT. Translating it yields CASSRGTRKTGELFF. The whole variable domain, remainder taken from reference TRBV3-1 and TRBJ2-2, is DTAVSQTPKYLVTQMGNDKSIKCEQNLGHDTMYWYKQDSKKFLKIMFSYNNKELIINETVPNRFSPKSPDKAHLNLHINSLELGDSAVYFCASSRGTRKTGELFFGEGSRLTVL.

As regards this clonotype: No conserved phenylalanine or tryptophan ends this CDR3, so it is likely a read error. The rearrangement uses TRBV30 and TRBJ2-1; 10 bases match TRBD2. CDR3 length: 13 residues. J lost 7 bases, V lost 7 bases, and 7 bases had no gene match. The germline V gene has CDR1 GTSNPN and CDR2 SVGIG (reference sequence). CDR3 coding DNA: TGTGCCTTCAGCGGGGGGGCCCGTAATGAGCAGTTCTAC. Amino acids: CAFSGGARNEQFY.